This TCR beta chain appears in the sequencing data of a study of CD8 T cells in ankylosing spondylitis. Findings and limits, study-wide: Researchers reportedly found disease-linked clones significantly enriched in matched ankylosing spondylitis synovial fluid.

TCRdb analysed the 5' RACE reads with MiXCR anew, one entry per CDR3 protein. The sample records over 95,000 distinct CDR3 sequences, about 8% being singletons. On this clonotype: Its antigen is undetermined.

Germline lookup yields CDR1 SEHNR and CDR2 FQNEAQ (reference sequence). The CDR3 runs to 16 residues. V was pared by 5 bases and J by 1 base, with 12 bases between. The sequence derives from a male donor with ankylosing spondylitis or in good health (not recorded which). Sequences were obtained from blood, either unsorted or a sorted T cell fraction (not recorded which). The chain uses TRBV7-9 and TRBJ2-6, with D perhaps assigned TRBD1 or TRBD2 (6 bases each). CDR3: CASSLLGGSGANVLTF. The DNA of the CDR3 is TGTGCCAGCAGCCTCCTAGGGGGGTCTGGGGCCAACGTCCTGACTTTC.